What follows describes a single T cell receptor beta chain. What it recognizes is unknown. CDR3 length: 15 residues. Germline V gene data show CDR1 as LGHNA and CDR2 as YSLEER. V dropped 1 base and J dropped 2; count of bases not matched to a gene: 3. This specimen belongs to a study of CD8+ T cells in alopecia areata. Study at large: Treated patients were given oral tofacitinib, which was dosed at 5 to 10 mg twice daily.

Once RNA had been extracted, it was reverse transcribed into cDNA to act as the sequencing template. Using immunoSEQ multiplex PCR, the repertoire was profiled, and TCRdb retains in-frame clones only, with some absent. Here the sample spans over 150,000 clones, roughly 60% being singletons. Study-wide findings and caveats: Scalp sample data also include resident alphabeta T cells from normal skin. Lesional scalp exceeded normal scalp in clonality, especially in alopecia totalis/universalis. It was less clear whether patients shared TCRs than it was in mice, possibly because of HLA.

The chain employs TRBV4-3 and TRBJ2-3; 7 bases agree with TRBD2. The TCR was taken from a human donor with alopecia areata. Sample: CD4+ T cells sorted from blood, taken at week 0. CDR3 DNA: TGCGCCAGCAGCCAAGCAGGGAGGGACACAGATACGCAGTATTTT. Translating it yields CASSQAGRDTDTQYF.